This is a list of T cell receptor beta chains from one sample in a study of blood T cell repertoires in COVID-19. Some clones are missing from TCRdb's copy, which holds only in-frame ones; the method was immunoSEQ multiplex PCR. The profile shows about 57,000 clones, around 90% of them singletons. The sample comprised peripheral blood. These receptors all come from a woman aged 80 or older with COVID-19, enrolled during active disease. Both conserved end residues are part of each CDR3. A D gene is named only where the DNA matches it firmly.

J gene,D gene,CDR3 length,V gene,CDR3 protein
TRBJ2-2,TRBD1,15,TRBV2,CASRGTGTNTGELFF
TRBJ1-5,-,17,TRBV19,CASSILGGQGSNQPQHF
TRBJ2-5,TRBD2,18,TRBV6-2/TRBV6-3,CASSPGRLAGGQGETQYF
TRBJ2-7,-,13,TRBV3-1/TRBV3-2,CASSQPKGPVQYF
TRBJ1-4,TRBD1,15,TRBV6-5,CASRDRGRMGEKLFF
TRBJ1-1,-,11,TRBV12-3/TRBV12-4,CASSRGPEAFF
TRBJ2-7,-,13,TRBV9,CASSASRESEQYF
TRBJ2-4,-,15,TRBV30,CAWSVSFGAKNIQYF
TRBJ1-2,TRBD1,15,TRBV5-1,CASSPALDRGYGYTF
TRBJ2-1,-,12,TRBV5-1,CASSFSQNEQFF
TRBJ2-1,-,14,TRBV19,CASTPGHVGNEQFF
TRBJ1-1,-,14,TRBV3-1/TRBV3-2,CASSRGVGSTEAFF
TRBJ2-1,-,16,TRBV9,CASSVAQGHGYNEQFF
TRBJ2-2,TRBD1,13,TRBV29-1,CSAGQGNTGELFF
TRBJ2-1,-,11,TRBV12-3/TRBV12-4,CASRLSNEQFF
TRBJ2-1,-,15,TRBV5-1,CASSLAGGSGNEQFF
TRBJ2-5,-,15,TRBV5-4,CASSLGSTGRETQYF
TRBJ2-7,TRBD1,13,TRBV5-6,CASSLGTGGEQYF
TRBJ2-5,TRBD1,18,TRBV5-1,CASSLGWGTGGAVETQYF
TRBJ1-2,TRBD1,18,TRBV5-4,CASSFWEARGRRDYGYTF
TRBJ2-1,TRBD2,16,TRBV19,CASKVDLAVSYNEQFF
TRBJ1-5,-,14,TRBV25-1,CASSKTGSNQPQHF
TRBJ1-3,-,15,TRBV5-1,CASSAEQGTGNTIYF
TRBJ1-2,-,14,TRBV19,CASSIPPTAYGYTF
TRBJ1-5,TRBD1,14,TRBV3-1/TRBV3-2,CASSQGQGSQPQHF
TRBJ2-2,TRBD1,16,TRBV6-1,CASSARQGTGTGELFF
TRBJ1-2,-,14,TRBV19,CASTIQGANYGYTF
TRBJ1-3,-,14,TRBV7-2,CASSLGISGNTIYF
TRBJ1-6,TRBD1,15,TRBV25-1,CASSEGGTGNSPLHF